What follows is one T cell receptor beta chain and its context. The data were taken from a study of T cell repertoires in ileal Crohn's disease. Per the germline V gene, CDR1 is SGHRS and CDR2 is YFSETQ. This CDR3 comprises 15 residues. Deletions cut 2 bases from V and 0 bases from J, with 9 bases between. The data were produced by immunoSEQ multiplex PCR, yet TCRdb's version contains in-frame clones alone and is incomplete. The sample includes about 31,000 clones, around 80% of them seen just once. This TCR was recovered from an adult with Crohn's disease. The V gene is TRBV5-1, the J gene TRBJ2-1, with D tentatively TRBD2 (6 bases). Sample: ileal tissue. The CDR3 protein is CASSFGGSSYNEQFF. DNA for the CDR3: TGCGCCAGCAGCTTTGGGGGGAGCTCCTACAATGAGCAGTTCTTC.